The 11 T cell receptor beta chains given below trace back to one sample, sequenced in a study of beta chain features in type 1 diabetes. General study points: All four CD4+ subsets from Type 1 diabetes patients carried moderately but significantly shorter TCRB CDR3s.

Their target antigens are unknown. Expressed TCRB transcripts got sequenced, as all isolated RNA was reverse transcribed. Data came from immunoSEQ multiplex PCR; TCRdb stores just in-frame clones and leaves some out. Counted here are some 160,000 clones, approximately 8.7% occurring once; the ten biggest clones make up roughly 0.7%. Sequenced: central memory CD4+ T cells from blood. Source of these receptors: a woman in her thirties with type 1 diabetes.

CDR3 sequence: CASTPGTGRMTGELFF. For the CDR3, the DNA is TGTGCCAGCACCCCTGGGACAGGGCGGATGACCGGGGAGCTGTTTTTT. This chain connects TRBV5-4 to TRBJ2-2; 9 nucleotides line up with TRBD1. Per germline, CDR1 SGHNT and CDR2 YYREEE (reference sequence). Trimming cost V 6 bases and J 5 bases; bases outside gene matches: 11. This CDR3 has 16 residues.

The V gene is TRBV10-3, the J gene TRBJ2-3, with TRBD1 identical over 9 bases. This CDR3 region has 15 residues. The trim removed 3 bases at V and 5 bases at J, leaving 6 bases unmatched. Germline CDR1 is ENHRY and CDR2 is SYGVKD. The CDR3 DNA follows: TGTGCCATCAGTGATCGGGACAGGGAGGGAGATACGCAGTATTTT. Residues: CAISDRDREGDTQYF.

This chain joins TRBV5-1 and TRBJ1-2; 8 nucleotides align to TRBD1. Germline CDR1 is SGHRS and CDR2 is YFSETQ. V was clipped by 2 bases and J by 6 bases; unmatched bases: 6. This CDR3 spans 14 amino acids. The chain's CDR3 is CASSFITGGDGYTF. DNA of the CDR3: TGCGCCAGCAGCTTTATAACAGGGGGAGATGGCTACACCTTC.

This chain connects TRBV5-4 to TRBJ1-2; 10 nucleotides agree with TRBD1. Losses at the gene ends were 0 bases for V and 7 bases for J; bases not matched to a gene: 9. This CDR3 contains 16 residues. Germline CDR1 reads SGHNT; CDR2 reads YYREEE (reference sequence). CDR3 sequence: CASSLAGGQGKGGYTF. CDR3 nucleotide sequence: TGTGCCAGCAGCTTGGCCGGGGGACAGGGGAAGGGTGGCTACACCTTC.

A few counts support this clone. The chain has TRBV7-6 and TRBJ1-1; D ambiguous. Trimming removed 5 bases at V and 1 base at J, with 11 bases between. Germline CDR1 and CDR2: SGHVS and FNYEAQ. This CDR3 has 14 residues. CDR3 nucleotide sequence: TGTGCCAGCAGCGGACGGGGTTGGAACACTGAAGCTTTCTTT. Translation gives CASSGRGWNTEAFF.

This rearrangement joins TRBV7-2 to TRBJ2-2, with 8 bases aligning to TRBD2. Unmatched junction bases numbered 14, after V lost 4 bases and J lost 4 bases. The CDR3 consists of 18 residues. Germline values: CDR1 SGHTA, CDR2 FQGNSA. CDR3 region: CASSSLSSAGALTGELFF. Here the CDR3 DNA reads TGTGCCAGCAGCTCACTTTCCTCAGCGGGAGCCCTCACCGGGGAGCTGTTTTTT.

The chain uses TRBV4-1 and TRBJ2-1; 10 bases match TRBD2. Germline assignment: CDR1 MGHRA and CDR2 YSYEKL. V was pared by 1 base and J by 7 bases, with 10 bases of the junction left unmatched. CDR3 size: 17 residues. CDR3 residues: CASSQGASGSYGNEQFF. The CDR3 coding sequence is TGCGCCAGCAGCCAAGGGGCTAGCGGGAGTTACGGGAATGAGCAGTTCTTC.

V and J are TRBV11-2 and TRBJ2-7; 8 positions agree with TRBD2. This CDR3 has 15 amino acids. Germline values: CDR1 SGHAT, CDR2 FQNNGV. V lost 5 bases, J lost 5 bases, and 11 bases stayed unmatched. CDR3 loop: CASSTRRAGGNEQYF. The CDR3 coding sequence is TGTGCCAGCAGCACGCGTCGGGCGGGAGGAAACGAGCAGTACTTC.

This clone came up once. The chain couples TRBV30 to TRBJ2-1; 12 bases fit TRBD1. The CDR3 is made up of 14 amino acids. Germline V CDR1 and CDR2: GTSNPN, SVGIG (reference sequence). The J segment lost 5 bases and the V segment lost 5 bases, leaving 4 bases of the junction unmatched. CDR3 coding DNA: TGTGCCTGGGGGACAGGGGGCTCTGACAATGAGCAGTTCTTC. It yields the protein CAWGTGGSDNEQFF.

This clone was observed a few times. The V call is TRBV7-9, the J call TRBJ2-7; 10 bases map to TRBD1. Trimming at V came to 5 bases and at J to 7 bases, leaving 5 bases not matched to a gene. Germline CDR1 SEHNR, CDR2 FQNEAQ (reference sequence). The CDR3 totals 13 residues. CDR3 protein: CASSATGGEEQYF. The CDR3 DNA reads TGTGCCAGCAGCGCGACAGGGGGCGAGGAGCAGTACTTC. Supplemented by reference TRBV7-9 and TRBJ2-7, the full variable domain reads DTGVSQNPRHKITKRGQNVTFRCDPISEHNRLYWYRQTLGQGPEFLTYFQNEAQLEKSRLLSDRFSAERPKGSFSTLEIQRTEQGDSAMYLCASSATGGEEQYFGPGTRLTVT.

J is TRBJ1-5 and V is TRBV6-6; 8 bases match TRBD1. Germline loops: CDR1 MNHNY, CDR2 SVGAGI (reference sequence). The length of the CDR3 is 14 residues. The ends lost 5 bases at V and 2 bases at J; junction bases unmatched: 2. In DNA, the CDR3 is TGTGCCAGCAGTCCGACAGGGGGCAATCAGCCCCAGCATTTT. Translating it yields CASSPTGGNQPQHF.